The clone carrying this T cell receptor (beta chain) was seen a single time. Its specificity is not known. These data are taken from a study of cytomegalovirus exposure and HLA in healthy donors. In germline, CDR1 is SGHRS, CDR2 YFSETQ. The CDR3 extends over 13 amino acids. Trimming stripped 2 bases from V and 4 bases from J, with 9 bases between. Study-level findings and limits: A reported reduction in N-insertions relative to the approximately 640-donor mean was seen in an Asian-associated ancestry cluster in a later analysis. Roughly uniform sequencing depth across donors was assumed, possibly incorrectly.

It was with 60 Vbeta and 13 Jbeta primers that the PCR ran. Sequencing used immunoSEQ multiplex PCR; TCRdb keeps in-frame clones, though not all of them. The data contain roughly 66,000 clones, about 80% of them seen just once; the ten biggest clones take up about 8%. The chain links TRBV5-1 to TRBJ2-5; maybe TRBD1 (6 bases). This clonotype was obtained from a man aged 18 to 29 in good health and CMV-seropositive. Material for sequencing was PBMCs. This CDR3 reads CASSFQGTETQYF. CDR3 bases: TGCGCCAGCAGCTTCCAGGGGACAGAGACCCAGTACTTC.